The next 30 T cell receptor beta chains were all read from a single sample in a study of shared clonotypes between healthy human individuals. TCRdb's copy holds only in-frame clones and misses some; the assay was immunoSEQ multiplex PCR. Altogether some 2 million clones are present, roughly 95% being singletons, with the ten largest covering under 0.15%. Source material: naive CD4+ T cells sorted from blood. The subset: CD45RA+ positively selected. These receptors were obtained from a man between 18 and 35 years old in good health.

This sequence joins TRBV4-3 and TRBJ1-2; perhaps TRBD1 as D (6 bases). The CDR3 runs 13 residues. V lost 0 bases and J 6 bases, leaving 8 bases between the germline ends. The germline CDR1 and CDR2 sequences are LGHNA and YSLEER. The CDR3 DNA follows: TGCGCCAGCAGCCAAGACTCAGGGGATGGCTACACCTTC. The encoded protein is CASSQDSGDGYTF.

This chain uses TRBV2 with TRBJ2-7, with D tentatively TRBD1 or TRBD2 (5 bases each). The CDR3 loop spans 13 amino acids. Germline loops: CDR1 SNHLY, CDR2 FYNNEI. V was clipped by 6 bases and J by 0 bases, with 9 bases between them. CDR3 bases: TGTGCCAGCAGCCGGGACCACTCCTACGAGCAGTACTTC. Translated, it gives CASSRDHSYEQYF. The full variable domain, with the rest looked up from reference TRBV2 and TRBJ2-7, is EPEVTQTPSHQVTQMGQEVILRCVPISNHLYFYWYRQILGQKVEFLVSFYNNEISEKSEIFDDQFSVERPDGSNFTLKIRSTKLEDSAMYFCASSRDHSYEQYFGPGTRLTVT.

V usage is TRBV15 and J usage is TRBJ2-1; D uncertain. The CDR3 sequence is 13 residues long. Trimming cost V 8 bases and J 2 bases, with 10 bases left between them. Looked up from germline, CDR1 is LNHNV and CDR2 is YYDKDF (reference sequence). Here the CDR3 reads CATRQGPYNEQFF. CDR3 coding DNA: TGTGCCACCCGGCAAGGCCCCTACAATGAGCAGTTCTTC. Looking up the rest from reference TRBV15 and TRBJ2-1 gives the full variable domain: DAMVIQNPRYQVTQFGKPVTLSCSQTLNHNVMYWYQQKSSQAPKLLFHYYDKDFNNEADTPDNFQSRRPNTSFCFLDIRSPGLGDTAMYLCATRQGPYNEQFFGPGTRLTVL.

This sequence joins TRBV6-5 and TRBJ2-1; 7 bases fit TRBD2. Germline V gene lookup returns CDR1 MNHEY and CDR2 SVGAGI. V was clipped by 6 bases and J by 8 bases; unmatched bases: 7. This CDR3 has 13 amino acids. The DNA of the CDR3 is TGTGCCAGCAGGCGGACTAGGCAGGATGAGCAGTTCTTC. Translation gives CASRRTRQDEQFF.

In DNA form, the CDR3 reads TGTGCCAGCAGCTGGGGCGGGGGTGCAGAGACCCAGTACTTC. This sequence encodes CASSWGGGAETQYF. The V gene is TRBV5-6, the J gene TRBJ2-5; TRBD2 matches at 7 bases. Germline V lookup: CDR1 SGHDT, CDR2 YYEEEE. The CDR3 is made up of 14 amino acids. Trimming removed 3 bases from V and 4 bases from J; junction bases left unmatched: 6.

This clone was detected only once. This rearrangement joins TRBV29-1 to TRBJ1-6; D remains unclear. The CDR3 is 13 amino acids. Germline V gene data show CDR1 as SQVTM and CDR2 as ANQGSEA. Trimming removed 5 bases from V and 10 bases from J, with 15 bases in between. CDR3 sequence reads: CSVQYEGGSPLHF. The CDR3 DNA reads TGCAGCGTTCAGTACGAAGGAGGGTCACCCCTCCACTTT.

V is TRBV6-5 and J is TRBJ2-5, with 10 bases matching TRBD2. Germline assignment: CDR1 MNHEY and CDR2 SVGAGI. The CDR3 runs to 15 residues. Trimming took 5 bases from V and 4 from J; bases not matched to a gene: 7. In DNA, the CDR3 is TGTGCCAGCAGTAGGCTAGCGGGGGAGGGAGAGACCCAGTACTTC. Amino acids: CASSRLAGEGETQYF.

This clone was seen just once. CDR3 amino acids: CASSRTASNYGYTF. The DNA for the CDR3 is TGTGCCAGCAGTCGGACAGCCTCTAACTATGGCTACACCTTC. This chain connects TRBV27 to TRBJ1-2; D may be TRBD1 (6 bases). CDR1 MNHEY and CDR2 SMNVEV come from the germline V gene (reference sequence). The ends were cut back, 5 bases at V and 0 bases at J, with 10 bases in the middle. This CDR3 contains 14 residues.

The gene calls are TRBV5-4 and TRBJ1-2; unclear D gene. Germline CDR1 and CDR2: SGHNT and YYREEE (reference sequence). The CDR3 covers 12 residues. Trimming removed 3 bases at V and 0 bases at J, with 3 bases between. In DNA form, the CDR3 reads TGTGCCAGCAGCTCCACTAACTATGGCTACACCTTC. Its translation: CASSSTNYGYTF.

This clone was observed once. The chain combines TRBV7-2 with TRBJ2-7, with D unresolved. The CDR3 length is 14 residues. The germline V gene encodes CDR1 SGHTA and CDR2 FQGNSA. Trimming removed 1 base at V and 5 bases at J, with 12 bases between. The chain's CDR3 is CASSLVRVRDEQYF. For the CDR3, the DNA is TGTGCCAGCAGCTTAGTAAGGGTTCGGGACGAGCAGTACTTC.

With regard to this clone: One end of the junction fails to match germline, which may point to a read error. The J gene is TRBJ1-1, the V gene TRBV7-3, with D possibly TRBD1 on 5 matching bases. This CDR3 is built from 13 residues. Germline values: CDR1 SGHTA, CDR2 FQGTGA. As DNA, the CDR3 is TGTGCCAGCAGCTTAACGGGGCACTCTGAGGCTTTCTTT. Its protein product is CASSLTGHSEAFF.

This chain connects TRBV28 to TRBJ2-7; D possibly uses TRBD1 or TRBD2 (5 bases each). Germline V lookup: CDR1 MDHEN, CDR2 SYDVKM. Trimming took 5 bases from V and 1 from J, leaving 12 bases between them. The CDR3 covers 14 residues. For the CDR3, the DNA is TGTGCCAGCAGTCCGAGGGGACGATCCTACGAGCAGTACTTC. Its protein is CASSPRGRSYEQYF.

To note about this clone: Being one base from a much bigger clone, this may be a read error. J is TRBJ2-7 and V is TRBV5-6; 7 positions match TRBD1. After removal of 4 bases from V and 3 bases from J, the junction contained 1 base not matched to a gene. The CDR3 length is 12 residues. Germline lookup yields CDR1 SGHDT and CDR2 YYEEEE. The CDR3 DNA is TGTGCCAGCAGCAGACAGGGCTACGAGCAGTACTTC. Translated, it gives CASSRQGYEQYF.

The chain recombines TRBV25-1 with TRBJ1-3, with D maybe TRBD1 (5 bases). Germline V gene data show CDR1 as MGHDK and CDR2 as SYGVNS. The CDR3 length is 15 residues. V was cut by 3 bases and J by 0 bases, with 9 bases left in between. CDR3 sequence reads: CASSEGVSSGNTIYF. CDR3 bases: TGTGCCAGCAGTGAGGGGGTGAGCTCTGGAAACACCATATATTTT.

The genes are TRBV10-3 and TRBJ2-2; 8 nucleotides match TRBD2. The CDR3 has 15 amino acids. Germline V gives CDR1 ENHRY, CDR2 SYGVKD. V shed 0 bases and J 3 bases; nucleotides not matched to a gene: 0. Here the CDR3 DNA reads TGTGCCATCAGTGAGTCCGGGGGGGACACCGGGGAGCTGTTTTTT. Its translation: CAISESGGDTGELFF.

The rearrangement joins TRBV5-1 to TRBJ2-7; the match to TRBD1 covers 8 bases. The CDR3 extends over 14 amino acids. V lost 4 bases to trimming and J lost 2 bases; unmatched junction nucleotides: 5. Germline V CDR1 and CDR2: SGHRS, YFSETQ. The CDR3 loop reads CASSHGQGTYEQYF. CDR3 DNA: TGCGCCAGCAGCCACGGACAGGGAACCTACGAGCAGTACTTC.

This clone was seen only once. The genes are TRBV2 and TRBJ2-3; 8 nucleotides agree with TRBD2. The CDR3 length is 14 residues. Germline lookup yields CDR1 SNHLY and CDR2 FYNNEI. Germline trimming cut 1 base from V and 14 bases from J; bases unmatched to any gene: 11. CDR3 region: CASSEDLAGLRMYF. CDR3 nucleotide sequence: TGTGCCAGCAGTGAAGATCTAGCGGGCCTACGGATGTATTTT.

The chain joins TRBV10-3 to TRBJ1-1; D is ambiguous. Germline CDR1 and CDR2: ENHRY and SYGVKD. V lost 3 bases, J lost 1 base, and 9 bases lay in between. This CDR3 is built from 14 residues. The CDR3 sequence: CAISETAANTEAFF. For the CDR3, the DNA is TGTGCCATCAGTGAAACGGCGGCGAACACTGAAGCTTTCTTT.

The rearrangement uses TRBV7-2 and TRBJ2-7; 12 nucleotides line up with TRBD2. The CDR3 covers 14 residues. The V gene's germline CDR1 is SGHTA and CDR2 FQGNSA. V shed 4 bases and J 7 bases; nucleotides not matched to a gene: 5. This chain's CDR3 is CASSSSGTSGEQYF. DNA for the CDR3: TGTGCCAGCAGCTCATCCGGGACTAGCGGGGAGCAGTACTTC.

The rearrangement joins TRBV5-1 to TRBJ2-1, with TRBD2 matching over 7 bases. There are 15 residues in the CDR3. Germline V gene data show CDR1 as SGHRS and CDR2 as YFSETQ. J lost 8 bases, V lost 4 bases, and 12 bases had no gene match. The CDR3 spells CASSPTSARRDEQFF. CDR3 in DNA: TGCGCCAGCAGCCCCACTAGCGCTCGAAGGGATGAGCAGTTCTTC.

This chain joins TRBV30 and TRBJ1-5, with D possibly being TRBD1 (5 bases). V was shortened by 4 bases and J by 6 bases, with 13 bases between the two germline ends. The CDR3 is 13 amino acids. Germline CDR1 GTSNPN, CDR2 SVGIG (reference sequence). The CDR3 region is CAWTGGSGQPQHF. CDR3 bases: TGTGCCTGGACTGGGGGGAGTGGTCAGCCCCAGCATTTT.

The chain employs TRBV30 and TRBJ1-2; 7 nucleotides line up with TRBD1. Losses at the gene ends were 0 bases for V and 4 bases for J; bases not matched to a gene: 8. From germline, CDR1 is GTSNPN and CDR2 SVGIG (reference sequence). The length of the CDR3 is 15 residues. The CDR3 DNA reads TGTGCCTGGAGTGTAAGGGGTCGGACAGGCTATGGCTACACCTTC. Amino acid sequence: CAWSVRGRTGYGYTF.

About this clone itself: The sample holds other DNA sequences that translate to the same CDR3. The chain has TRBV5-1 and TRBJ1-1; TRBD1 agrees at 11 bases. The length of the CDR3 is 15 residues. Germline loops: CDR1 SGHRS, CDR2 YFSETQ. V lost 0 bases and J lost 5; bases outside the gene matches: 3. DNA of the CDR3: TGCGCCAGCAGCTTGGCCGGGGACAGGGGGACTGAAGCTTTCTTT. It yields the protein CASSLAGDRGTEAFF. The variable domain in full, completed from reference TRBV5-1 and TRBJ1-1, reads KAGVTQTPRYLIKTRGQQVTLSCSPISGHRSVSWYQQTPGQGLQFLFEYFSETQRNKGNFPGRFSGRQFSNSRSEMNVSTLELGDSALYLCASSLAGDRGTEAFFGQGTRLTVV.

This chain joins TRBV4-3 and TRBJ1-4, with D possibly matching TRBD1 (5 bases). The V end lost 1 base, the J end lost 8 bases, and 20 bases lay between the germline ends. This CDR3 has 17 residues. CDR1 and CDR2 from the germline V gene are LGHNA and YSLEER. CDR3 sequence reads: CASSQGLRVLSGEKLFF. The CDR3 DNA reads TGCGCCAGCAGCCAAGGTTTGCGGGTCCTATCAGGGGAAAAACTGTTTTTT.

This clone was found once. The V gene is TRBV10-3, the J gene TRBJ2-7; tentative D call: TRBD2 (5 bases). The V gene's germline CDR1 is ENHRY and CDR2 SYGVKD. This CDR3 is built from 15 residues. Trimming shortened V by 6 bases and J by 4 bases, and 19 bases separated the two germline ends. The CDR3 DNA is TGTGCCATCAGGGACTTGGTGGGGAACCGTTACGAGCAGTACTTC. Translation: CAIRDLVGNRYEQYF.

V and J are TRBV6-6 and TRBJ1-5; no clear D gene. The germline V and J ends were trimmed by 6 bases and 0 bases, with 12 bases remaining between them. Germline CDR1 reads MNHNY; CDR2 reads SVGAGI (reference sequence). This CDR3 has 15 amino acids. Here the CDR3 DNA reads TGTGCCAGCAGCAACCGACGGAATAGCAATCAGCCCCAGCATTTT. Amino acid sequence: CASSNRRNSNQPQHF.

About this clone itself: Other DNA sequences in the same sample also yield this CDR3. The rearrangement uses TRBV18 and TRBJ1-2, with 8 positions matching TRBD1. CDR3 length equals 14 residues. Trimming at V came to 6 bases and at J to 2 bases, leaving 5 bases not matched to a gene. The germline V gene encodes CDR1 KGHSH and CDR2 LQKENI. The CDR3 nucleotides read TGTGCCAGCTCGCCAGGACAGGGAAACTATGGCTACACCTTC. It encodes CASSPGQGNYGYTF. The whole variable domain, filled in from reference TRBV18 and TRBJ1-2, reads NAGVMQNPRHLVRRRGQEARLRCSPMKGHSHVYWYRQLPEEGLKFMVYLQKENIIDESGMPKERFSAEFPKEGPSILRIQQVVRGDSAAYFCASSPGQGNYGYTFGSGTRLTVV.

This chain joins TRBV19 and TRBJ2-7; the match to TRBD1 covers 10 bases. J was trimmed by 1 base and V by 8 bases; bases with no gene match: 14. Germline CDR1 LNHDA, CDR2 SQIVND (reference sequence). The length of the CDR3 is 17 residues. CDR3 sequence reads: CASSREGQGPLSYEQYF. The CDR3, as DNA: TGTGCCAGTTCCCGAGAGGGACAGGGGCCACTATCCTACGAGCAGTACTTC.

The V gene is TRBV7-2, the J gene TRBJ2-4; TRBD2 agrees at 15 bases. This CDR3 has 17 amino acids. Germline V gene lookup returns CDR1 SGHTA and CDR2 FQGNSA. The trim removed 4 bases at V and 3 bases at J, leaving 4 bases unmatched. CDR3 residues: CASSSGLAGGVKNIQYF. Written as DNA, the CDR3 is TGTGCCAGCAGCTCAGGACTAGCGGGAGGGGTCAAAAACATTCAGTACTTC.

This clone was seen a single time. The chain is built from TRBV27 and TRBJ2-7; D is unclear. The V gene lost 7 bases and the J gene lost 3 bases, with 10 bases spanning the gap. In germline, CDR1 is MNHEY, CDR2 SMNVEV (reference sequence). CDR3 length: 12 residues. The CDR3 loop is CASNRHLYEQYF. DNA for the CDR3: TGTGCCAGCAACCGACACCTCTACGAGCAGTACTTC.